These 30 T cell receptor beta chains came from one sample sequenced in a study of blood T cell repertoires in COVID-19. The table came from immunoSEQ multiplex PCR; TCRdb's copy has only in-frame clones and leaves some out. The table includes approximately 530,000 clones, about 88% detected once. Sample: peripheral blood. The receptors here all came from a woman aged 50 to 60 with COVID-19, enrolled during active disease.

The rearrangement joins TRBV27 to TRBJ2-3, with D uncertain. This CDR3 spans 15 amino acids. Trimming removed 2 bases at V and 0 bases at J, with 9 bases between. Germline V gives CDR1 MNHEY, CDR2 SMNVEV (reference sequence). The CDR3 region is CASSLMAASTDTQYF. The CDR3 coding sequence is TGTGCCAGCAGTTTAATGGCCGCTAGCACAGATACGCAGTATTTT.

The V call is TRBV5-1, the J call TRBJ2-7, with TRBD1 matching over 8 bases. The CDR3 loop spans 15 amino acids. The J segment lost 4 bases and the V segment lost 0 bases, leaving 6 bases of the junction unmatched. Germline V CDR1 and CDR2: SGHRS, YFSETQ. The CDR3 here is CASSLDRGRSYEQYF. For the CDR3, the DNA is TGCGCCAGCAGCTTGGACAGGGGGAGGTCTTACGAGCAGTACTTC.

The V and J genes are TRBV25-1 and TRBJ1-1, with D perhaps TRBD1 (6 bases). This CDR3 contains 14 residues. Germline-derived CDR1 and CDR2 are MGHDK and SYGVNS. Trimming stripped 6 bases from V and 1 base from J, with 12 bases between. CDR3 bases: TGTGCCAGCAGCTTCCTGGGGGCGAACACTGAAGCTTTCTTT. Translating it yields CASSFLGANTEAFF.

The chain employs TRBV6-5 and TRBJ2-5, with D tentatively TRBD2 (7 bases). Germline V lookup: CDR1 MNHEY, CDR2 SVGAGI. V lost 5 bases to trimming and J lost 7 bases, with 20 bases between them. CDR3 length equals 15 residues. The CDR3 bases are TGTGCCAGCAGTCCCACAGGGAGGGGAAGTGGGACCCAGTACTTC. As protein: CASSPTGRGSGTQYF.

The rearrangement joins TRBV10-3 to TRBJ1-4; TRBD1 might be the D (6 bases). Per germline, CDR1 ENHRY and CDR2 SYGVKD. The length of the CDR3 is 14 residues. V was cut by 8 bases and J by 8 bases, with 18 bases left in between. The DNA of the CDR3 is TGTGCCATCGCCCCGGACAGATCCATGGAAAAACTGTTTTTT. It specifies CAIAPDRSMEKLFF.

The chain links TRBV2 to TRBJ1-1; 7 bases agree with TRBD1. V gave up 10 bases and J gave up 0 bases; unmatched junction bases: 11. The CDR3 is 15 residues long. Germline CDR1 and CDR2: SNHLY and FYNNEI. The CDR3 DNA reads TGTGCCACCGACCGGGACAGTTCAATGAACACTGAAGCTTTCTTT. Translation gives CATDRDSSMNTEAFF.

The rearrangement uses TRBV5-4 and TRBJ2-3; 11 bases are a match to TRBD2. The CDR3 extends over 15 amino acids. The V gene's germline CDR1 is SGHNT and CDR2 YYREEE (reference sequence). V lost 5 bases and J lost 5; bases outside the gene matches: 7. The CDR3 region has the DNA TGTGCCAGCAGGACACTGGGACTAGCGGTAGATACGCAGTATTTT. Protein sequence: CASRTLGLAVDTQYF.

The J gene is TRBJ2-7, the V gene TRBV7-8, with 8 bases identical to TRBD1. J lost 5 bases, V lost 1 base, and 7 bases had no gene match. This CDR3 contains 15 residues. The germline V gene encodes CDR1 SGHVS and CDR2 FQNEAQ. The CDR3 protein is CASSLEPGGQNEQYF. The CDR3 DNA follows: TGTGCCAGCAGCTTAGAGCCAGGGGGCCAAAACGAGCAGTACTTC.

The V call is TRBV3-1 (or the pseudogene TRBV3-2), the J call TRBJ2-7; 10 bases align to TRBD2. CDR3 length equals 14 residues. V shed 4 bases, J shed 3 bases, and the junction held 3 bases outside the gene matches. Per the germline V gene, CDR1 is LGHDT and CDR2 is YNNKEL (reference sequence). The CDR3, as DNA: TGTGCCAGCAGCCCGCGGACTAGCGGCTACGAGCAGTACTTC. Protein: CASSPRTSGYEQYF.

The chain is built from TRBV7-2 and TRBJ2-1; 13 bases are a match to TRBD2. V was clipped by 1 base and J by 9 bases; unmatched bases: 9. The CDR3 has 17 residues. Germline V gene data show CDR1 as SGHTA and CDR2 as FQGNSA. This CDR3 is CASSLVLTSGGAGEQFF. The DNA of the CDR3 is TGTGCCAGCAGCTTAGTATTAACTAGCGGGGGGGCCGGTGAGCAGTTCTTC.

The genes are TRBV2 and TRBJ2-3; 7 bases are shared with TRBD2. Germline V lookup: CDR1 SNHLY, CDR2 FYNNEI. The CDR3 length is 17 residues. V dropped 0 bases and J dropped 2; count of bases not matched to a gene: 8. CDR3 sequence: CASSEARSGGYTDTQYF. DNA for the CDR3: TGTGCCAGCAGTGAAGCGCGGTCGGGGGGATACACAGATACGCAGTATTTT.

The CDR3 spells CASSSQRGGHNEQFF. The CDR3, as DNA: TGCGCCAGCAGTAGTCAGCGGGGGGGACACAATGAGCAGTTCTTC. V and J are TRBV5-1 and TRBJ2-1, with 10 nucleotides matching TRBD2. This CDR3 has 15 amino acids. V trimming: 5 bases; J trimming: 5 bases; junction bases outside the gene matches: 7. Looked up from germline, CDR1 is SGHRS and CDR2 is YFSETQ.

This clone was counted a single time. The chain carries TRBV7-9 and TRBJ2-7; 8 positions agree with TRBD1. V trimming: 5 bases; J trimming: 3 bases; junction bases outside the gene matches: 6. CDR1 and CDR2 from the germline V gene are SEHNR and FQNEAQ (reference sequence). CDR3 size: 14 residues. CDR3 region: CASSKDRGGYEQYF. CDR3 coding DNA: TGTGCCAGCAGCAAAGACAGGGGTGGCTACGAGCAGTACTTC.

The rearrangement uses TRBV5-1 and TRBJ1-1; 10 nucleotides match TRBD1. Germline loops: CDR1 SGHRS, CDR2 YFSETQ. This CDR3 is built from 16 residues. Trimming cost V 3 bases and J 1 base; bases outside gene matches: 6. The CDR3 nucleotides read TGCGCCAGCAGCTGGACAGGGGGTTGGGGGAACACTGAAGCTTTCTTT. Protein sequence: CASSWTGGWGNTEAFF.

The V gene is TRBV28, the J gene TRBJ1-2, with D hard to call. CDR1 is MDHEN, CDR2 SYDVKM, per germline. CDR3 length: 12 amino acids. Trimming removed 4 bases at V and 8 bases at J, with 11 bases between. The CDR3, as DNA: TGTGCCAGCAGTTGGAGGGCCTACGGCTACACCTTC. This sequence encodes CASSWRAYGYTF.

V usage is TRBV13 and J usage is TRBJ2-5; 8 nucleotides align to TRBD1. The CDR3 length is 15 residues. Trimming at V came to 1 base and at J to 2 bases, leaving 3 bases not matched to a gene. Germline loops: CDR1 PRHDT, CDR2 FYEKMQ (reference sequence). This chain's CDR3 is CASSLAGQVQETQYF. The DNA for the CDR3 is TGTGCCAGCAGCTTAGCGGGACAGGTTCAAGAGACCCAGTACTTC.

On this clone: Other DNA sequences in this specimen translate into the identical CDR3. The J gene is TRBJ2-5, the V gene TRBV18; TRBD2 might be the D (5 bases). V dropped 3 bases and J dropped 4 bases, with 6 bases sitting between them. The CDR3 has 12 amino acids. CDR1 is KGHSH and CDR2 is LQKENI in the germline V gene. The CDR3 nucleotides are TGTGCCAGCTCACCCGGAGGAGAGACCCAGTACTTC. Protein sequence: CASSPGGETQYF. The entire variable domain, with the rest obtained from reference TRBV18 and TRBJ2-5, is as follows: NAGVMQNPRHLVRRRGQEARLRCSPMKGHSHVYWYRQLPEEGLKFMVYLQKENIIDESGMPKERFSAEFPKEGPSILRIQQVVRGDSAAYFCASSPGGETQYFGPGTRLLVL.

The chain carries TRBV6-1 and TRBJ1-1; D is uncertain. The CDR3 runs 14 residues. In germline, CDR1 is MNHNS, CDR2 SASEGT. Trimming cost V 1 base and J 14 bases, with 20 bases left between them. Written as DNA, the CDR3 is TGTGCCAGCAGTGAAGACCCCCAGTGGAACGGAGGATTCTTT. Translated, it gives CASSEDPQWNGGFF.

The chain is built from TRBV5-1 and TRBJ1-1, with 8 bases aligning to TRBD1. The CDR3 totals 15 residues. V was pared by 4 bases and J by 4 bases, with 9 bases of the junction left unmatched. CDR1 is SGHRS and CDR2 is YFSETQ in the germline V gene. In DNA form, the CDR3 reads TGCGCCAGCAGCCAGCTCGGACAGGGAGTCACTGAAGCTTTCTTT. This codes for CASSQLGQGVTEAFF.

The CDR3 coding sequence is TGTGCCAGCAGTTACGGCGGGGATGAGGACCAGCCCCAGCATTTT. Protein product: CASSYGGDEDQPQHF. The chain uses TRBV6-6 and TRBJ1-5; D is unclear. CDR1 and CDR2 (germline): MNHNY, SVGAGI (reference sequence). The CDR3 has 15 residues. V lost 2 bases to trimming and J lost 7 bases, with 15 bases between them.

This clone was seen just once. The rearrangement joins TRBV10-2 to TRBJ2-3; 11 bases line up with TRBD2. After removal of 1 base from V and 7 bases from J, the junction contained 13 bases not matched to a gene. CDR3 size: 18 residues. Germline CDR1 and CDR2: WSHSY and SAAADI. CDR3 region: CASSEYPPSGGMGHTQYF. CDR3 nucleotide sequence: TGCGCCAGCAGTGAGTACCCGCCTAGCGGGGGGATGGGACATACGCAGTATTTT.

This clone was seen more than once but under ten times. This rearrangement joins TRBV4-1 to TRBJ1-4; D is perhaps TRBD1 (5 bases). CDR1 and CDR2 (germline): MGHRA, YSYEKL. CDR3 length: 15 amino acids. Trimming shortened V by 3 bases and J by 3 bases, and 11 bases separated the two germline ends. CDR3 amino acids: CASSQRGYANEKLFF. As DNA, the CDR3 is TGCGCCAGCAGCCAGCGGGGGTACGCTAATGAAAAACTGTTTTTT.

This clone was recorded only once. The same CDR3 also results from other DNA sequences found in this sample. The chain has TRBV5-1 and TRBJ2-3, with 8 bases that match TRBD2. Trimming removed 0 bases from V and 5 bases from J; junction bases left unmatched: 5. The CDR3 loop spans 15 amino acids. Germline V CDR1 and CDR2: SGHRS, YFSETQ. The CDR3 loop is CASSLAGTRRDTQYF. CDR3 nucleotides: TGCGCCAGCAGCTTGGCCGGGACTAGAAGAGATACGCAGTATTTT.

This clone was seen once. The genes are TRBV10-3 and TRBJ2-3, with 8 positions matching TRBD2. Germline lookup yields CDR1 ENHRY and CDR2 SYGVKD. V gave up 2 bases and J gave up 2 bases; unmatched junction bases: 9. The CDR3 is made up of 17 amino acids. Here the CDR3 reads CAISEMAGGQYTDTQYF. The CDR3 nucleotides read TGTGCCATCAGTGAGATGGCGGGGGGACAATACACAGATACGCAGTATTTT.

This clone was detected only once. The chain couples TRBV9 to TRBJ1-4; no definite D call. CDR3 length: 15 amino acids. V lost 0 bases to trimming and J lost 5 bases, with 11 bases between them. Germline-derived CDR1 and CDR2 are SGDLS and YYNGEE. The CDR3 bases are TGTGCCAGCAGCGTAGAGGTCAGGCCCAATGAAAAACTGTTTTTT. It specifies CASSVEVRPNEKLFF.

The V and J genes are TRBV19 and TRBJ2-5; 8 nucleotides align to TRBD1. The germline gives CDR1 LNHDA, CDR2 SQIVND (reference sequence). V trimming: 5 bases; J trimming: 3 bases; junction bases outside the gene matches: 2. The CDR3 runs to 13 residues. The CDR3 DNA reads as TGTGCCAGTAGTTCGGGACAGGAAGAGACCCAGTACTTC. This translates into CASSSGQEETQYF. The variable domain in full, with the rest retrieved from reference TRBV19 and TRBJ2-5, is DGGITQSPKYLFRKEGQNVTLSCEQNLNHDAMYWYRQDPGQGLRLIYYSQIVNDFQKGDIAEGYSVSREKKESFPLTVTSAQKNPTAFYLCASSSGQEETQYFGPGTRLLVL.

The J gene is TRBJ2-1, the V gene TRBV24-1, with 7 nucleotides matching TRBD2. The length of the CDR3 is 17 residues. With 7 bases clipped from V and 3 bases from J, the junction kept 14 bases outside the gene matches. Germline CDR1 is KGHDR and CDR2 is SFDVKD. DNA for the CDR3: TGTGCCACCAGCCCTAGCGGAACCATTCACCTCTACAATGAGCAGTTCTTC. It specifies CATSPSGTIHLYNEQFF.

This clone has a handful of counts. The CDR3 DNA sequence: TGTGCCAGTAGTCCCGGACACGCAACTAATGAAAAACTGTTTTTT. The encoded protein is CASSPGHATNEKLFF. The chain carries TRBV19 and TRBJ1-4; maybe TRBD1 (5 bases). This CDR3 is 15 amino acids long. Trimming pared 5 bases from V and 0 bases from J, leaving 10 bases between. From germline, CDR1 is LNHDA and CDR2 SQIVND (reference sequence).

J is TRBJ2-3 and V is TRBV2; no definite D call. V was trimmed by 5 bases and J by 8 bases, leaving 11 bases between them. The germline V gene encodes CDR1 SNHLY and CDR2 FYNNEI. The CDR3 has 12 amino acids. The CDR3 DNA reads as TGTGCCAGCAGTCTGTCCGCCGGTACGCAGTATTTT. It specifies CASSLSAGTQYF.

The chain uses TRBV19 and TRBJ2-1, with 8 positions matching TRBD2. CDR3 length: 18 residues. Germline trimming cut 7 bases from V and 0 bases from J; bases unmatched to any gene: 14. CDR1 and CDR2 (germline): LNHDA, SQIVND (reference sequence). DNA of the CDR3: TGTGCCAGTACCCACCAGGCGGGGGGATCCTACTCCTACAATGAGCAGTTCTTC. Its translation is CASTHQAGGSYSYNEQFF.